Below are 9 T cell receptor beta chains sequenced from a single sample in a study of PD-1 blockade in classical Hodgkin lymphoma. Produced via immunoSEQ multiplex PCR; TCRdb's table is partial and in-frame only. The sample has some 33,000 clones, 65% to 85% seen once. Time point of the sample: cycle 4 day 1 (C4D1), after six to seven weeks of nivolumab. Every patient was affected by relapse after autologous stem cell transplantation, while exposure to brentuximab vedotin was not uniform. The sequencing used peripheral blood mononuclear cells (PBMCs), collected before the fourth cycle of nivolumab. These receptors originate from a human donor with classical Hodgkin lymphoma.

Within the sample, this clone is medium-sized (0.01 to 0.1%). The V call is TRBV19, the J call TRBJ2-3, with no clear D. CDR1 LNHDA and CDR2 SQIVND come from the germline V gene (reference sequence). The CDR3 has 14 amino acids. V lost 3 bases, J lost 2 bases, and 9 bases lay in between. CDR3 amino acids: CASSIRRDTDTQYF. CDR3 DNA: TGTGCCAGTAGTATCCGGCGAGACACAGATACGCAGTATTTT.

The gene calls are TRBV19 and TRBJ1-2; 7 nucleotides match TRBD1. This CDR3 is built from 15 residues. After removal of 5 bases from V and 0 bases from J, the junction contained 6 bases not matched to a gene. Germline V gives CDR1 LNHDA, CDR2 SQIVND (reference sequence). The CDR3 protein is CASSGQALANYGYTF. Here the CDR3 DNA reads TGTGCCAGTAGTGGACAGGCCCTGGCTAACTATGGCTACACCTTC.

This clone was picked up one time. The CDR3 nucleotides are TGTGCCAGCAGGACCCTCGCCACTGAAGCTTTCTTT. It yields the protein CASRTLATEAFF. V and J are TRBV27 and TRBJ1-1; D unresolved. Germline V CDR1 and CDR2: MNHEY, SMNVEV (reference sequence). The CDR3 length is 12 residues. V lost 6 bases and J 4 bases, leaving 9 bases between the germline ends.

V usage is TRBV28 and J usage is TRBJ1-3, with TRBD1 as a possible D gene (5 bases). The germline gives CDR1 MDHEN, CDR2 SYDVKM. CDR3 length: 15 residues. Trimming pared 3 bases from V and 0 bases from J, leaving 9 bases between. Here the CDR3 DNA reads TGTGCCAGCAGTTTTTTTGGGGCCTCTGGAAACACCATATATTTT. Translated: CASSFFGASGNTIYF.

The chain links TRBV7-2 to TRBJ1-5; 9 bases align to TRBD1. CDR3 length equals 15 residues. From germline, CDR1 is SGHTA and CDR2 FQGNSA. The trim removed 4 bases at V and 4 bases at J, leaving 5 bases unmatched. The CDR3, as DNA: TGTGCCAGCAGCTCAAGGACAGGGGTGAATCAGCCCCAGCATTTT. It is translated as CASSSRTGVNQPQHF.

The gene calls are TRBV28 and TRBJ2-3; 9 bases line up with TRBD2. CDR3 length: 15 amino acids. Germline CDR1 is MDHEN and CDR2 is SYDVKM. With 9 bases clipped from V and 0 bases from J, the junction kept 7 bases outside the gene matches. The CDR3 sequence is CASLTSGTSTDTQYF. In nucleotides, the CDR3 is TGTGCCAGTCTGACTAGCGGAACTAGCACAGATACGCAGTATTTT.

The chain combines TRBV7-6 with TRBJ2-3; D unresolved. CDR1 is SGHVS and CDR2 is FNYEAQ in the germline V gene. V was trimmed by 5 bases and J by 4 bases, leaving 13 bases between them. The CDR3 covers 14 residues. In DNA, the CDR3 is TGTGCCAGCAGCCCAGGTGGTATCCCAGATACGCAGTATTTT. Protein: CASSPGGIPDTQYF.

The rearrangement links TRBV4-3 to TRBJ2-5; TRBD1 matches at 8 bases. The J call could be wrong; TRBJ2-7 is a better fit for the DNA end. Germline CDR1 reads LGHNA; CDR2 reads YSLEER. This CDR3 spans 15 amino acids. The CDR3 is CASSQGTGSSYEQYF. In nucleotides, the CDR3 is TGCGCCAGCAGCCAGGGGACAGGTAGCTCCTACGAGCAGTACTTC.

The DNA of the CDR3 is TGTGCCAGCAGTACCCGGGACAGGGGGGTCGGGGAGCAGTACTTC. Its protein product is CASSTRDRGVGEQYF. The V call is TRBV6-1, the J call TRBJ2-7; 11 nucleotides line up with TRBD1. CDR1 and CDR2 from the germline V gene are MNHNS and SASEGT. V was clipped by 5 bases and J by 7 bases; unmatched bases: 10. This CDR3 is built from 15 residues.